This T cell receptor (beta chain) is from a study of blood T cell repertoires in COVID-19. In the study overall: Collection of acute and convalescent COVID-19 samples took place in the United States, Italy and Spain.

CDR3 length equals 13 residues. J lost 9 bases, V lost 8 bases, and 12 bases had no gene match. Germline V CDR1 and CDR2: SEHNR, FQNEAQ (reference sequence). Grouping used clinical history reported by participants in a survey and questionnaire. Original processing methods: Reference gene primer amplification gave estimated nucleated cell counts. Sequencing used immunoSEQ multiplex PCR; TCRdb keeps in-frame clones, though not all of them. V and J calls and clone size are copied from that table; D and trimming were computed from the DNA. Among around 230,000 clones listed, about 80% were seen once. Input material: PBMCs or T cells enriched from blood (not recorded which). This clonotype was obtained from a man aged 35 to 55 who had recovered from COVID-19. The chain is built from TRBV7-9 and TRBJ1-2; 7 nucleotides match TRBD1. The CDR3 sequence: CASGQGGLDSYTF. CDR3 in DNA: TGTGCCAGCGGCCAGGGGGGACTCGACAGCTACACCTTC. The whole variable domain, filled in from reference TRBV7-9 and TRBJ1-2, reads DTGVSQNPRHKITKRGQNVTFRCDPISEHNRLYWYRQTLGQGPEFLTYFQNEAQLEKSRLLSDRFSAERPKGSFSTLEIQRTEQGDSAMYLCASGQGGLDSYTFGSGTRLTVV.